This is a list of T cell receptor beta chains from one sample in a study of shared clonotypes between healthy human individuals. The table came from immunoSEQ multiplex PCR; TCRdb's copy has only in-frame clones and leaves some out. The table shows more than 550,000 clones, with about 92% occurring only once. The material sequenced was memory CD8+ T cells from PBMCs. Every receptor here comes from a man between 18 and 29 years old in good health. Some clones in this sample may be carry-over from other donors' samples. Both conserved end residues are part of each CDR3. D genes are given only for firm matches. Clone size is given for some rows only: seen once, a few or many times, or a class if the clone is expanded.

j_call v_call d_call clone_size cdr3_aa cdr3_nt
TRBJ1-5 TRBV28 NA NA CASGQGVSNQPQHF TGTGCCAGCGGCCAGGGAGTAAGCAATCAGCCCCAGCATTTT
TRBJ2-1 TRBV10-2 TRBD2 NA CASCLLAGVGVGEQFF TGCGCCAGCTGCCTACTTGCGGGAGTCGGCGTAGGGGAGCAGTTCTTC
TRBJ2-7 TRBV10-3 TRBD2 NA CAIRRELAGGPLYEQYF TGTGCCATCAGGAGGGAACTAGCGGGGGGCCCCCTCTACGAGCAGTACTTC
TRBJ2-7 TRBV5-6 TRBD2 NA CASSGWVAGLPEQYF TGTGCCAGCAGCGGTTGGGTAGCGGGATTGCCTGAGCAGTACTTC
TRBJ2-1 TRBV6-6 NA NA CASSYALEAHNEQFF TGTGCCAGCAGTTACGCACTGGAGGCCCACAATGAGCAGTTCTTC
TRBJ2-7 TRBV6-1 NA NA CASSESAGAGYEQYF TGTGCCAGCAGTGAATCCGCGGGGGCGGGCTACGAGCAGTACTTC
TRBJ2-7 TRBV5-1 TRBD1 NA CASSLLGTGDYEQYF TGCGCCAGCAGCTTACTCGGGACAGGGGACTACGAGCAGTACTTC
TRBJ1-1 TRBV4-2 TRBD1 NA CASSQETGTYTEAFF TGTGCCAGCAGCCAAGAGACAGGGACTTACACTGAAGCTTTCTTT
TRBJ1-1 TRBV29-1 TRBD1 NA CSVAFDRDNTEAFF TGCAGCGTTGCCTTCGACAGGGATAACACTGAAGCTTTCTTT
TRBJ2-2 TRBV11-3 NA once CASSLGAGDTGELFF TGTGCCAGCAGCTTAGGGGCAGGGGACACCGGGGAGCTGTTTTTT
TRBJ2-2 TRBV29-1 NA NA CSVRDYTFDTGELFF TGCAGCGTTCGGGATTATACGTTCGACACCGGGGAGCTGTTTTTT
TRBJ1-5 TRBV27 TRBD1 NA CASRGQGHQPQHF TGTGCCAGCAGGGGACAGGGCCATCAGCCCCAGCATTTT
TRBJ2-1 TRBV5-8 NA NA CASRRRLVGYNEQFF TGTGCCAGCAGACGCAGACTAGTCGGCTACAATGAGCAGTTCTTC
TRBJ1-1 TRBV7-6 NA NA CASSSKPAAPNTEAFF TGTGCCAGCAGCTCCAAACCGGCAGCCCCGAACACTGAAGCTTTCTTT
TRBJ1-4 TRBV28 NA NA CASTLWGEPNEKLFF TGTGCCAGCACCCTTTGGGGCGAACCTAATGAAAAACTGTTTTTT
TRBJ1-5 TRBV9 NA NA CASSTGTGGQPQHF TGTGCCAGCAGCACGGGGACGGGAGGGCAGCCCCAGCATTTT
TRBJ1-4 TRBV10-2 NA NA CASGLEKLFF TGCGCCAGCGGTCTCGAAAAACTGTTTTTT
TRBJ2-5 TRBV19 TRBD2 NA CASSPRLAIQETQYF TGTGCCAGTAGTCCCAGACTAGCGATCCAAGAGACCCAGTACTTC
TRBJ2-1 TRBV27 TRBD2 NA CASSRNTLAGGTNEQFF TGTGCCAGCAGCCGCAACACACTAGCGGGAGGTACCAATGAGCAGTTCTTC
TRBJ1-5 TRBV7-8 NA NA CASSPAGTSNQPQHF TGTGCCAGCAGCCCAGCTGGGACAAGCAATCAGCCCCAGCATTTT
TRBJ1-1 TRBV28 NA NA CASSPEGDWALNTEAFF TGTGCCAGCAGTCCGGAGGGGGACTGGGCCCTGAACACTGAAGCTTTCTTT
TRBJ1-2 TRBV7-9 TRBD1 NA CASSFGTGRENGYTF TGTGCCAGCAGCTTCGGGACAGGGCGAGAGAATGGCTACACCTTC
TRBJ2-5 TRBV5-1 TRBD1 NA CASSSRQGQTQYF TGCGCCAGCAGCTCCCGACAGGGGCAGACCCAGTACTTC
TRBJ2-7 TRBV7-9 TRBD1 NA CASSLPGTGDAYEQYF TGTGCCAGCAGCTTACCAGGGACAGGGGATGCCTACGAGCAGTACTTC
TRBJ2-7 TRBV7-9 NA NA CASSPYRDPGGKVYYEQYF TGTGCCAGCAGCCCCTACCGGGACCCAGGTGGTAAAGTCTACTACGAGCAGTACTTC
TRBJ2-7 TRBV15 NA once CATSAWTPTYEQYF TGTGCCACCAGCGCGTGGACACCCACCTACGAGCAGTACTTC
TRBJ2-7 TRBV7-2 NA NA CASSYPGYEQYF TGTGCCAGCAGCTACCCCGGCTACGAGCAGTACTTC
TRBJ2-7 TRBV4-3 TRBD1 NA CASSQEKGASYEQYF TGCGCCAGCAGCCAAGAAAAGGGGGCTTCCTACGAGCAGTACTTC
TRBJ2-3 TRBV30 NA NA CAWSVGGMITDTQYF TGTGCCTGGAGTGTGGGCGGAATGATCACAGATACGCAGTATTTT
TRBJ1-1 TRBV11-1 NA NA CASSLTSGVNTEAFF TGTGCCAGCAGCTTAACGTCAGGAGTGAACACTGAAGCTTTCTTT
TRBJ2-3 TRBV27 NA NA CASSPITYVNLGLGDTQYF TGTGCCAGCAGTCCGATAACTTACGTAAATTTGGGTCTCGGGGATACGCAGTATTTT
TRBJ2-7 TRBV29-1 NA NA CSVVEGGYEQYF TGCAGCGTTGTTGAGGGGGGTTACGAGCAGTACTTC
TRBJ2-3 TRBV9 NA NA CASSVVGVSTDTQYF TGTGCCAGCAGCGTAGTCGGGGTGAGCACAGATACGCAGTATTTT
TRBJ1-1 TRBV19 NA NA CASSITYPPFSGEAFF TGTGCCAGTAGTATAACGTACCCACCCTTTAGCGGAGAAGCTTTCTTT
TRBJ2-2 TRBV7-2 TRBD2 NA CASSLTSGSFGELFF TGTGCCAGCAGCTTGACTAGCGGGAGCTTCGGGGAGCTGTTTTTT
TRBJ1-2 TRBV4-1 NA NA CASSARVEPGGYTF TGCGCCAGCAGCGCCAGGGTGGAGCCGGGAGGCTACACCTTC
TRBJ1-1 TRBV11-2 TRBD1 NA CASSFRDGQGGTEAFF TGTGCCAGCAGCTTTAGGGACGGACAGGGAGGCACTGAAGCTTTCTTT
TRBJ2-1 TRBV27 TRBD1 NA CASSFGQGSDEQFF TGTGCCAGCAGTTTCGGACAGGGGTCGGATGAGCAGTTCTTC
TRBJ2-5 TRBV15 TRBD2 NA CATSTNRLAGETQYF TGTGCCACCAGCACTAACCGACTAGCCGGAGAGACCCAGTACTTC
TRBJ2-7 TRBV7-9 TRBD1 NA CASSTRTGAHYEQYF TGTGCCAGCAGCACTAGGACAGGGGCTCACTACGAGCAGTACTTC
TRBJ2-1 TRBV7-2 NA NA CASSLRGREQFF TGTGCCAGCAGCTTAAGGGGGAGAGAGCAGTTCTTC
TRBJ2-7 TRBV28 NA NA CASSLWTGYTYEQYF TGTGCCAGCAGTTTATGGACAGGATACACCTACGAGCAGTACTTC
TRBJ2-7 TRBV29-1 NA NA CSAGDSLPEQYF TGCAGCGCGGGGGACAGCCTCCCCGAGCAGTACTTC
TRBJ2-5 TRBV9 TRBD2 NA CASSLGQASGRKFQETQYF TGTGCCAGCAGCTTAGGCCAGGCTAGCGGGAGAAAGTTTCAAGAGACCCAGTACTTC
TRBJ2-3 TRBV14 NA NA CASSQPGVITDTQYF TGTGCCAGCAGCCAACCGGGAGTAATCACAGATACGCAGTATTTT
TRBJ1-2 TRBV27 NA NA CASSLLQGDYGYTF TGTGCCAGCAGTTTATTACAGGGAGACTATGGCTACACCTTC
TRBJ1-4 TRBV9 NA NA CASSVAGTGIEKLFF TGTGCCAGCAGCGTAGCGGGCACTGGTATCGAAAAACTGTTTTTT
TRBJ2-5 TRBV6-6 NA NA CASSLNWSIGGKTQYF TGTGCCAGCAGTTTAAATTGGAGTATCGGTGGGAAGACCCAGTACTTC
TRBJ2-7 TRBV7-2 TRBD1 NA CASSPANIIRGYEQYF TGTGCCAGCAGCCCCGCAAATATTATCAGGGGGTACGAGCAGTACTTC
TRBJ1-5 TRBV15 NA once CATSRRINQPQHF TGTGCCACCAGCCGACGAATCAATCAGCCCCAGCATTTT
TRBJ1-1 TRBV7-9 NA few CASSAVVTEAFF TGTGCCAGCAGCGCAGTTGTCACTGAAGCTTTCTTT
TRBJ2-7 TRBV9 NA NA CASSVDTAYEQYF TGTGCCAGCAGCGTAGACACGGCCTACGAGCAGTACTTC
TRBJ1-1 TRBV7-9 NA few CASSLGSNTEAFF TGTGCCAGCAGCTTAGGGTCGAACACTGAAGCTTTCTTT
TRBJ2-2 TRBV5-4 NA NA CASSSPQGLLAGELFF TGTGCCAGCAGCTCACCCCAGGGGCTATTAGCCGGGGAGCTGTTTTTT
TRBJ2-1 TRBV5-1 TRBD2 NA CASSLALAGGLFYNEQFF TGCGCCAGCAGCTTGGCGCTAGCGGGAGGACTCTTCTACAATGAGCAGTTCTTC
TRBJ2-1 TRBV21-1 NA NA CASSSQTSGSDNEQFF TGTGCCAGCAGCTCCCAGACTAGCGGGAGTGACAATGAGCAGTTCTTC
TRBJ1-2 TRBV28 TRBD1 NA CASSLRAGGLHYGYTF TGTGCCAGCAGTTTAAGGGCAGGGGGCTTGCATTATGGCTACACCTTC